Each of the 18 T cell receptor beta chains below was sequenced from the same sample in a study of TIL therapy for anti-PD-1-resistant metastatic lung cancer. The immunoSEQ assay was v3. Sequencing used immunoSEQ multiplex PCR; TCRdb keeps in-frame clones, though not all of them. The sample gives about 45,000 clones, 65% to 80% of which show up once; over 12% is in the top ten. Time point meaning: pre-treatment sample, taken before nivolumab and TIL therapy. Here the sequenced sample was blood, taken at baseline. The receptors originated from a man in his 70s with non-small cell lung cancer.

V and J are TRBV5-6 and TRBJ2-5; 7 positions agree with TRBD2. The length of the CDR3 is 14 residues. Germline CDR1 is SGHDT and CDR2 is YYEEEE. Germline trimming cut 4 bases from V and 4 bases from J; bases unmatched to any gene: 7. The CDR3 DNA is TGTGCCAGCAGCCGCGGGAGTGCGAGAGAGACCCAGTACTTC. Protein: CASSRGSARETQYF.

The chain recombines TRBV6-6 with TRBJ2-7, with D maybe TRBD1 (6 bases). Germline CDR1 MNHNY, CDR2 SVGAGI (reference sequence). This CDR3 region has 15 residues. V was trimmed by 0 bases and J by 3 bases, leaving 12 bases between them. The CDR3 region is CASSYSPGEDYEQYF. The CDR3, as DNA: TGTGCCAGCAGTTACTCCCCAGGGGAAGACTACGAGCAGTACTTC.

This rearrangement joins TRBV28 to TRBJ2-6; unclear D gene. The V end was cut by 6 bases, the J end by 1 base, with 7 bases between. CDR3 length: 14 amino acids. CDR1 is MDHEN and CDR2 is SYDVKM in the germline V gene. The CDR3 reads CASRATSGANVLTF. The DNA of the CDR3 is TGTGCCAGCAGGGCTACGTCTGGGGCCAACGTCCTGACTTTC.

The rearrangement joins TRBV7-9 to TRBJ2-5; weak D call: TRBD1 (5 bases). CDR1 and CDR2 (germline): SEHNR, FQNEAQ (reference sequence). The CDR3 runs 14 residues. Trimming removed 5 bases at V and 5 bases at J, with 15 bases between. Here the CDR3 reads CASSSPGKVETQYF. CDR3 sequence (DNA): TGTGCCAGCAGCAGTCCAGGGAAGGTGGAGACCCAGTACTTC.

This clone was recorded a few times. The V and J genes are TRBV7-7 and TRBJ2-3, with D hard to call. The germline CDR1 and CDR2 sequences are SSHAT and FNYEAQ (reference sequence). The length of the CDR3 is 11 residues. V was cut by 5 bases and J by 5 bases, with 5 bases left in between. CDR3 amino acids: CASSDGDTQYF. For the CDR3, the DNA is TGTGCCAGCAGCGACGGAGATACGCAGTATTTT.

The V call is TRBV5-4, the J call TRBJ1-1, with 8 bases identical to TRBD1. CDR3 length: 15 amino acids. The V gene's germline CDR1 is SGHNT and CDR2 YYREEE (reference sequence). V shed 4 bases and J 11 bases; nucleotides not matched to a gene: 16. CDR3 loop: CASSRRDRTSTAAFF. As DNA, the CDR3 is TGTGCCAGCAGCCGCAGGGACAGGACATCGACAGCGGCTTTCTTT.

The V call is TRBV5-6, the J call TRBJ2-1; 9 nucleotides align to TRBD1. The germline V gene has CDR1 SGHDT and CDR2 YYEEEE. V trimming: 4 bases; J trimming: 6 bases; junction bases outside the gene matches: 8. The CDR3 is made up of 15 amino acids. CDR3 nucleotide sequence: TGTGCCAGCAGCGGGGGGACAGGGAATCTCAATGAGCAGTTCTTC. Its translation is CASSGGTGNLNEQFF.

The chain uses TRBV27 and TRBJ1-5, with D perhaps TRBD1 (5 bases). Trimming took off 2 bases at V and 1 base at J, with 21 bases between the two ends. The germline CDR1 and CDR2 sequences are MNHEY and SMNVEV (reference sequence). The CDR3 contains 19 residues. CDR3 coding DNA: TGTGCCAGCAGTTTAAGATCCTCATTGGGGGATAGAAGCAATCAGCCCCAGCATTTT. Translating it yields CASSLRSSLGDRSNQPQHF.

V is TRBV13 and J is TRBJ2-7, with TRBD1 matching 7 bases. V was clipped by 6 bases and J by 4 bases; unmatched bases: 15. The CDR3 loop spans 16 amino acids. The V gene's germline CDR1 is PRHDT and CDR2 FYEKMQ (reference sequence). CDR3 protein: CASRGKKWAGGYEQYF. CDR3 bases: TGTGCCAGCAGGGGGAAGAAGTGGGCAGGGGGTTACGAGCAGTACTTC.

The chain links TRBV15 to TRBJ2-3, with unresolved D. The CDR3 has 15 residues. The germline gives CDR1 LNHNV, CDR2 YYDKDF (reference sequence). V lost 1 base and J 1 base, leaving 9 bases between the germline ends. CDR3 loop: CATSRAPGGTDTQYF. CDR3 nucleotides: TGTGCCACCAGCAGAGCCCCGGGCGGCACAGATACGCAGTATTTT.

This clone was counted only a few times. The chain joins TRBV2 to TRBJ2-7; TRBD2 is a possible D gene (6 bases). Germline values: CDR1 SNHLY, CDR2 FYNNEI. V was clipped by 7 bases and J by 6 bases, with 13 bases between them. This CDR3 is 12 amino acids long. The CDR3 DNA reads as TGTGCCAGCACCCAACCCGGGGGCGAGCAGTACTTC. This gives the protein CASTQPGGEQYF. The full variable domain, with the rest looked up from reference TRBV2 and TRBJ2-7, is EPEVTQTPSHQVTQMGQEVILRCVPISNHLYFYWYRQILGQKVEFLVSFYNNEISEKSEIFDDQFSVERPDGSNFTLKIRSTKLEDSAMYFCASTQPGGEQYFGPGTRLTVT.

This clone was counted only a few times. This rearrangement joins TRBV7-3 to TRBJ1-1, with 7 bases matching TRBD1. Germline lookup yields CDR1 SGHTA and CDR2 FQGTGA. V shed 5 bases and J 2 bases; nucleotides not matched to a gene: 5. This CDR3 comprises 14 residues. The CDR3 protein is CASSPGDRNTEAFF. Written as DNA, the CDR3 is TGTGCCAGCAGCCCCGGGGACAGAAACACTGAAGCTTTCTTT.

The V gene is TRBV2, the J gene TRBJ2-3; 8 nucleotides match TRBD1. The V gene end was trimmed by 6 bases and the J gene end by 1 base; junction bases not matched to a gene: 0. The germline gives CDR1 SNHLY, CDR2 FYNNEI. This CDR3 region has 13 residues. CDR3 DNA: TGTGCCAGCAGGGACAGGGGCACAGATACGCAGTATTTT. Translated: CASRDRGTDTQYF.

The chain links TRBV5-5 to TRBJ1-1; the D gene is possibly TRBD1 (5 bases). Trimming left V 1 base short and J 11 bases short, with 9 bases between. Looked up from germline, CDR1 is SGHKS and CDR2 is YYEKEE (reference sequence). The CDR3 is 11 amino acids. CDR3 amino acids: CASSLMRGAFF. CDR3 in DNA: TGTGCCAGCAGCTTGATGCGGGGCGCTTTCTTT. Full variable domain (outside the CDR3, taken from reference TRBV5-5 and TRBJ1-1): DAGVTQSPTHLIKTRGQQVTLRCSPISGHKSVSWYQQVLGQGPQFIFQYYEKEERGRGNFPDRFSARQFPNYSSELNVNALLLGDSALYLCASSLMRGAFFGQGTRLTVV.

The CDR3: CASSLVYQGTEAFF. The DNA for the CDR3 is TGTGCCAGCAGCTTAGTATACCAGGGGACTGAAGCTTTCTTT. V gene TRBV7-9 combines with J gene TRBJ1-1; TRBD1 is a possible D gene (6 bases). Trimming stripped 1 base from V and 5 bases from J, with 11 bases between. The CDR3 runs to 14 residues. The V gene's germline CDR1 is SEHNR and CDR2 FQNEAQ (reference sequence).

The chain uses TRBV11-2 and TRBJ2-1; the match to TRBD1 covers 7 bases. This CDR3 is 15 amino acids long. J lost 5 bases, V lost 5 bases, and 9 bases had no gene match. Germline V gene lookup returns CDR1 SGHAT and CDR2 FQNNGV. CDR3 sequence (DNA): TGTGCCAGCAGCCAAGGGGGCAGGGGAAACAATGAGCAGTTCTTC. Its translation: CASSQGGRGNNEQFF.

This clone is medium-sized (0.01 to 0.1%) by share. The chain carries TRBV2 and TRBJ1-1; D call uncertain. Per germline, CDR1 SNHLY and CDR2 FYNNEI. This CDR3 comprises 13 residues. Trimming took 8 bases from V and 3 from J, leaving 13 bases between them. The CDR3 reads CASCLGRDTEAFF. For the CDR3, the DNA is TGTGCCAGCTGCTTAGGGAGGGACACTGAAGCTTTCTTT.

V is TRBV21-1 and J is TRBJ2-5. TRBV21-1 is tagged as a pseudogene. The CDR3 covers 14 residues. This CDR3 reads CASSMDRSGETQYF. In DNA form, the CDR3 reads TGTGCCAGCAGCATGGATCGATCCGGAGAGACCCAGTACTTC.